This TCR beta chain was identified during a study of T cell responses to AZD1222 COVID-19 vaccine. The CDR3 contains 18 residues. Germline V gene lookup returns CDR1 LGHNA and CDR2 YSLEER. The V gene lost 0 bases and the J gene lost 3 bases, with 20 bases spanning the gap. Assay: immunoSEQ multiplex PCR; the TCRdb copy retains only in-frame clones and omits some. The sample has around 90,000 clones; over 75% are singletons. The sequence derives from an adult in good health. The chain has TRBV4-3 and TRBJ1-2; a possible D gene is TRBD1 (5 bases). The sample here was peripheral blood, taken on day 0 of AZD1222 vaccination. CDR3 coding DNA: TGCGCCAGCAGCCAAGAGCCGCGGCGGGCTCCGGGGGACTATGGCTACACCTTC. Translating it yields CASSQEPRRAPGDYGYTF.